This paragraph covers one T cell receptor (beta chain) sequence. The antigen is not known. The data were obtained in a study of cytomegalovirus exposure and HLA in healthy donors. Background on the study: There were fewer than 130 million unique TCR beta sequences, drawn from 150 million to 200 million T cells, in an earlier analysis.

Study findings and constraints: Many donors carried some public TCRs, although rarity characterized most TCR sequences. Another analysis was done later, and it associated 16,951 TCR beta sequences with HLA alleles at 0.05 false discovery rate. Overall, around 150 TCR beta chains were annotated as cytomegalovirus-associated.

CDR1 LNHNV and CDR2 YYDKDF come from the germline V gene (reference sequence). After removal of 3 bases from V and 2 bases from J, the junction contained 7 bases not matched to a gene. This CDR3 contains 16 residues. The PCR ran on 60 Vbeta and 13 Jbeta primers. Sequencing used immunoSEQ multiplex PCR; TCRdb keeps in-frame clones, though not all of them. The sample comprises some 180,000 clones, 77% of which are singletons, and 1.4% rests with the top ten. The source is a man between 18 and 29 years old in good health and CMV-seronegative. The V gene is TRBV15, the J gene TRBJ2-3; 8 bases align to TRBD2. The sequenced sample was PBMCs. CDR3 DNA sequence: TGTGCCACCAGCAGCGAAAGCGGGAGCCACACAGATACGCAGTATTTT. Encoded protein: CATSSESGSHTDTQYF. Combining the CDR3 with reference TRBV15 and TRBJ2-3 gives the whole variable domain DAMVIQNPRYQVTQFGKPVTLSCSQTLNHNVMYWYQQKSSQAPKLLFHYYDKDFNNEADTPDNFQSRRPNTSFCFLDIRSPGLGDTAMYLCATSSESGSHTDTQYFGPGTRLTVL.